Many counts were recorded for the clone carrying this T cell receptor (beta chain). What it binds is not known. The data stem from a study of T cell repertoires in cytomegalovirus infection. Background on the study: Matching HLA type and CMV infection were both indicated by public TCR beta signatures.

There are 15 residues in the CDR3. Germline V CDR1 and CDR2: SGHVS, FNYEAQ. J lost 4 bases, V lost 5 bases, and 9 bases had no gene match. TCRdb itself ran the reads through MiXCR, one entry per CDR3 protein. Of about 740,000 distinct CDR3 sequences listed, about a third are singletons. The study's findings and limits: Clonotypes of TCR beta that were HLA-C-restricted and CMV-specific dominated the ex vivo response.

The sequence was obtained from a human donor in good health (CMV status not recorded). Some clones in this sample may be carry-over from other donors' samples. The sample comprised PBMCs. This chain links TRBV7-6 with TRBJ1-2, with 8 bases fitting TRBD1. The CDR3: CASSPQTGATYGYTF. The CDR3 nucleotides read TGTGCCAGCAGCCCACAGACAGGGGCGACCTATGGCTACACCTTC.